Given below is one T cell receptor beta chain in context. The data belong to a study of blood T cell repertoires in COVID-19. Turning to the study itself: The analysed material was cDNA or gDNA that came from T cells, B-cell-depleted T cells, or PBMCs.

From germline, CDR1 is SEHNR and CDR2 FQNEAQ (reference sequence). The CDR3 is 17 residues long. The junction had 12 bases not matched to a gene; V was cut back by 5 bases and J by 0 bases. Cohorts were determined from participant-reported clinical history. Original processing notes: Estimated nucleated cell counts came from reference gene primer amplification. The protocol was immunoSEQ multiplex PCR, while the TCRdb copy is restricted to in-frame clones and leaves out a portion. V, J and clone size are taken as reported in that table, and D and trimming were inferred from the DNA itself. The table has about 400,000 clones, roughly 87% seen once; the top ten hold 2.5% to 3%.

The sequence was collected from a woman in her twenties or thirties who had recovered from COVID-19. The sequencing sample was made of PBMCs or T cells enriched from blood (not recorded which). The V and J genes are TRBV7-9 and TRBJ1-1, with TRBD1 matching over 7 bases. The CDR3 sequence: CASSRRGRSEVNTEAFF. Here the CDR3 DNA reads TGTGCCAGCAGCCGCAGGGGGAGGTCGGAGGTGAACACTGAAGCTTTCTTT. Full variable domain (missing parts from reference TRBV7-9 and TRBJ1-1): DTGVSQNPRHKITKRGQNVTFRCDPISEHNRLYWYRQTLGQGPEFLTYFQNEAQLEKSRLLSDRFSAERPKGSFSTLEIQRTEQGDSAMYLCASSRRGRSEVNTEAFFGQGTRLTVV.